This TCR beta chain appears in the sequencing data of a study of CD4 T cells in relation to SARS-CoV-2 and coronaviruses. General study points: In approximately 70% of donors, memory CD4+ clonotypes crossrecognized SARS-CoV-2 and at least one common cold coronavirus spike. Culture-expanded clones reflect memory recall rather than primary priming during culture.

A note on this clone: No antigen is known for it.

Clones were read by immunoSEQ multiplex PCR, and TCRdb kept only the in-frame ones, dropping some. The table shows approximately 64,000 clones, with approximately 94% occurring only once. Unexposed donor CD4+ T cells date from about 2011-2018, before the COVID-19 pandemic. CD4 enrichment then naive enrichment separated naive from memory CD4+ cells. The sequenced sample consisted of naive CD4+ T cells from PBMCs. The subset: naive CD4+ T cells isolated by negative enrichment. The sequence derives from a human donor in good health.

CDR3 sequence: CASSLEKEYNEQFF. CDR3 coding DNA: TGCGCCAGCAGCTTGGAAAAGGAGTACAATGAGCAGTTCTTC. The chain recombines TRBV5-1 with TRBJ2-1, with D hard to call. Trimming shortened V by 0 bases and J by 4 bases, and 8 bases separated the two germline ends. Germline V lookup: CDR1 SGHRS, CDR2 YFSETQ. CDR3 length: 14 amino acids.